This TCR beta chain was captured by sequencing in a study of T cells in Graves' hyperthyroidism and ophthalmopathy. This clonotype appeared a few times. Its antigen is unidentified. Study-level results: Blood also showed most of the thyroid clonotypes that were expanded above 0.001.

No progression to ophthalmopathy during 18 months of follow-up defined stable disease. Hyperthyroidism was newly diagnosed in patients aged 18 to 65 (duration under 2 months). Regions amplified from RNA transcripts were the TCR beta CDR3 regions. Using the HTBI primer set, a first-round RT-PCR was run on the TCR CDR3. In TCRdb, the multiplex PCR reads were re-called with MiXCR into one record per CDR3 protein. The table has 650,000 to 750,000 distinct CDR3 sequences, about 14% seen once; the top ten hold roughly a tenth. The sequence came from a woman aged 18-29 years with Graves' hyperthyroidism. Sequencing was carried out using blood.

The DNA for the CDR3 is TGTGCCAGCAGCGGTTTACATCGGGTCCCAGAGCACCACGAGCAGTACTTC. Its protein is CASSGLHRVPEHHEQYF. The rearrangement joins TRBV9 to TRBJ2-7, with D uncertain. V was cut by 3 bases and J by 5 bases, with 24 bases left in between. There are 17 residues in the CDR3. From germline, CDR1 is SGDLS and CDR2 YYNGEE.